This TCR beta chain was sequenced during a study of cytomegalovirus exposure and HLA in healthy donors. With 60 Vbeta and 13 Jbeta primers, the PCR was carried out. Clones were read by immunoSEQ multiplex PCR, and TCRdb kept only the in-frame ones, dropping some. This sample carries roughly 230,000 clones, around 90% of them seen once, and the ten largest clones take roughly 1.6%. General study findings and limits: A few of the chains that were CMV-associated were confirmed in vitro to be specific for CMV antigens.

Note on this clone: Antigen: not known.

The source of this sequence is a girl aged 2-15 years in good health and CMV-seronegative. The sample was PBMCs.

CDR3 bases: TGTGCCAGCAGAGTGGGACAGGGGGCGTTTCGGGGCACTGAAGCTTTCTTT. This translates into CASRVGQGAFRGTEAFF. The chain recombines TRBV2 with TRBJ1-1; TRBD1 aligns across 12 bases. Germline loops: CDR1 SNHLY, CDR2 FYNNEI. The CDR3 extends over 17 amino acids. J lost 4 bases, V lost 6 bases, and 12 bases had no gene match.